This T cell receptor beta chain was recorded in a study of cytomegalovirus exposure and HLA in healthy donors. Findings and limits, study-wide: Per a later analysis, HLA-associated TCR beta chains showed more clonal expansion than other, equally common TCR beta chains. TCR beta V- and J-gene trimming, according to a later analysis, was linked to a missense DCLRE1C variant. 150 or so TCR beta chains were listed as cytomegalovirus-associated.

The PCR ran on 60 Vbeta and 13 Jbeta primers. The assay was immunoSEQ multiplex PCR, and TCRdb's table has in-frame clones only and misses some. Here the sample spans more than 150,000 clones, around 75% being singletons. With respect to this clone: Its antigen is not identified.

The CDR3 covers 14 residues. The germline CDR1 and CDR2 sequences are LNHDA and SQIVND (reference sequence). The V gene lost 7 bases and the J gene lost 1 base, with 11 bases spanning the gap. The rearrangement links TRBV19 to TRBJ2-4, with a tentative D call TRBD1 (6 bases). The sample taken for sequencing was PBMCs. The receptor's source is a man aged 35 to 55 in good health and CMV-seropositive. Written as DNA, the CDR3 is TGTGCCAGTAAGACGGACAGTGCCAAAAACATTCAGTACTTC. Its translation is CASKTDSAKNIQYF.